The 23 T cell receptor beta chains in this list originate from one sample, sequenced in a study of T cells in Graves' hyperthyroidism and ophthalmopathy. TCR beta CDR3 sequences were amplified from RNA transcripts. First-round RT-PCR of the TCR CDR3 relied on the HTBI primer set. TCRdb ran MiXCR on the multiplex PCR reads and lists one entry per CDR3 protein. The sample consists of about 270,000 distinct CDR3 sequences, 20% to 25% of them appearing once. The sample consisted of blood. The receptors here all came from a man under 40 with Graves' ophthalmopathy.

V and J are TRBV19 and TRBJ2-7; D perhaps matches TRBD2 (6 bases). V gave up 2 bases and J gave up 4 bases, with 12 bases separating them. This CDR3 comprises 14 residues. Germline CDR1 LNHDA, CDR2 SQIVND (reference sequence). DNA of the CDR3: TGTGCCAGTAGTATATCCGGCGGAGGGTACGAGCAGTACTTC. It encodes CASSISGGGYEQYF.

This clonotype was counted between two and nine times. This rearrangement joins TRBV2 to TRBJ1-6; 8 bases align to TRBD1. Germline V gene data show CDR1 as SNHLY and CDR2 as FYNNEI. V lost 4 bases and J lost 0; bases outside the gene matches: 5. The CDR3 is 17 residues long. The CDR3 loop is CASSGQGRSSYNSPLHF. CDR3 nucleotides: TGTGCCAGCAGTGGACAGGGGAGAAGCTCCTATAATTCACCCCTCCACTTT.

The chain links TRBV12-3 or TRBV12-4 to TRBJ1-1; a possible D gene is TRBD1 (5 bases). The CDR3 extends over 14 amino acids. V was clipped by 6 bases and J by 0 bases, with 11 bases between them. The CDR3 sequence: CASRRGVMNTEAFF. CDR3 in DNA: TGTGCCAGCAGAAGAGGGGTTATGAACACTGAAGCTTTCTTT.

The chain couples TRBV11-3 to TRBJ1-5; D unclear. CDR3 length equals 15 residues. The V and J ends lost 2 bases and 4 bases respectively, with 12 bases between them. The germline CDR1 and CDR2 sequences are SGHNT and YENEEA. The CDR3, as DNA: TGTGCCAGCAGCTTACAAGGACTGCCGAATCAGCCCCAGCATTTT. Translation: CASSLQGLPNQPQHF.

This clonotype has ten or more counts. The chain links TRBV12-5 to TRBJ1-2, with a possible D match to TRBD1 (6 bases). Germline CDR1 is LGHNT and CDR2 is FRNRAP. This CDR3 spans 13 amino acids. Trimming stripped 5 bases from V and 6 bases from J, with 13 bases between. DNA of the CDR3: TGTGCTAGTGGTCCTCAGGGGTGGGATGGCTACACCTTC. It specifies CASGPQGWDGYTF.

In its sample, this clonotype was seen a few times. The J gene is TRBJ2-1, the V gene TRBV11-2; D gene ambiguous. The length of the CDR3 is 15 residues. Trimming took 2 bases from V and 1 from J, leaving 9 bases between them. Germline CDR1 reads SGHAT; CDR2 reads FQNNGV. The CDR3 reads CASSLTGGSYNEQFF. CDR3 coding DNA: TGTGCCAGCAGCTTAACGGGTGGGTCCTACAATGAGCAGTTCTTC. The variable domain in full, with the rest retrieved from reference TRBV11-2 and TRBJ2-1, is EAGVAQSPRYKIIEKRQSVAFWCNPISGHATLYWYQQILGQGPKLLIQFQNNGVVDDSQLPKDRFSAERLKGVDSTLKIQPAKLEDSAVYLCASSLTGGSYNEQFFGPGTRLTVL.

This rearrangement joins TRBV28 to TRBJ2-7, with D possibly being TRBD1 (7 bases). V dropped 6 bases and J dropped 4 bases, with 13 bases sitting between them. Germline CDR1 and CDR2: MDHEN and SYDVKM. The length of the CDR3 is 13 residues. CDR3 protein: CASRPTGTYEQYF. CDR3 nucleotide sequence: TGTGCCAGCAGACCGACAGGGACTTACGAGCAGTACTTC. The whole variable domain, filled in from reference TRBV28 and TRBJ2-7, reads DVKVTQSSRYLVKRTGEKVFLECVQDMDHENMFWYRQDPGLGLRLIYFSYDVKMKEKGDIPEGYSVSREKKERFSLILESASTNQTSMYLCASRPTGTYEQYFGPGTRLTVT.

Note on this clonotype: A much bigger clone sits one base away, suggesting this may be a read error. The chain combines TRBV5-1 with TRBJ2-7; 9 bases align to TRBD1. The V gene end was trimmed by 0 bases and the J gene end by 7 bases; junction bases not matched to a gene: 5. Germline V lookup: CDR1 SGHRS, CDR2 YFSETQ. This CDR3 spans 14 amino acids. DNA of the CDR3: TGCGCCAGCAGCTTGGAACAGGGGGCGCGGGAGCAGTACTTC. Encoded protein: CASSLEQGAREQYF.

In its sample, this clonotype was seen many times. This rearrangement joins TRBV6-1 to TRBJ1-5; a possible D gene is TRBD1 (6 bases). CDR1 is MNHNS, CDR2 SASEGT, per germline. The CDR3 spans 15 residues. Between the trimmed V and J ends, which lost 6 bases and 3 bases, there was a span of 15 bases. The CDR3 DNA sequence: TGTGCCAGCAGCCGTCAACAGGGTATCAATCAGCCCCAGCATTTT. The encoded protein is CASSRQQGINQPQHF.

This clonotype showed up just a few times. The chain combines TRBV3-1 with TRBJ2-2, with D uncertain. CDR3 length: 14 residues. Trimming pared 0 bases from V and 6 bases from J, leaving 8 bases between. The germline V gene has CDR1 LGHDT and CDR2 YNNKEL (reference sequence). This CDR3 reads CASSQEGGPGELFF. As DNA, the CDR3 is TGTGCCAGCAGCCAAGAGGGCGGACCCGGGGAGCTGTTTTTT.

In this sample, this clonotype turned up many times. CDR3 nucleotides: TGTGCCAGCACCCCTCTAGCGGGCAGCTCCTACGAGCAGTACTTC. This encodes CASTPLAGSSYEQYF. The rearrangement links TRBV28 to TRBJ2-7; 8 bases are shared with TRBD2. Germline loops: CDR1 MDHEN, CDR2 SYDVKM. The V segment lost 7 bases and the J segment 0 bases; nucleotides outside the gene matches: 8. The CDR3 runs 15 residues.

This chain connects TRBV6-1 to TRBJ2-1; tentatively, D is TRBD2 (6 bases). CDR3 length: 14 amino acids. V was clipped by 6 bases and J by 9 bases, with 18 bases between them. Germline V gene lookup returns CDR1 MNHNS and CDR2 SASEGT. The CDR3 region has the DNA TGTGCCAGCAGGCGCTTTCGGGGGTCGGGTGAGCAGTTCTTC. Residues: CASRRFRGSGEQFF.

The rearrangement joins TRBV2 to TRBJ2-7, with TRBD1 matching over 7 bases. Germline V gives CDR1 SNHLY, CDR2 FYNNEI. CDR3 size: 12 residues. The J segment lost 2 bases and the V segment lost 10 bases, leaving 5 bases of the junction unmatched. CDR3 DNA sequence: TGTGCCAACCAAGACAGGGCCTACGAGCAGTACTTC. It encodes CANQDRAYEQYF.

This clonotype came up a few times. The gene calls are TRBV24-1 and TRBJ2-7; 7 bases align to TRBD1. This CDR3 has 15 residues. The germline gives CDR1 KGHDR, CDR2 SFDVKD. The trim removed 7 bases at V and 3 bases at J, leaving 11 bases unmatched. For the CDR3, the DNA is TGTGCCACCAGAAGATACAGGGGTTCGATCTACGAGCAGTACTTC. It yields the protein CATRRYRGSIYEQYF.

V usage is TRBV3-1 and J usage is TRBJ2-5; 14 bases match TRBD2. This CDR3 has 21 residues. The germline V gene encodes CDR1 LGHDT and CDR2 YNNKEL (reference sequence). V gave up 0 bases and J gave up 6 bases; unmatched junction bases: 18. CDR3 nucleotides: TGTGCCAGCAGCCAAGATGCTGGGAGACTAGCGGGAGGGCGGAGGTTAAAGACCCAGTACTTC. This gives the protein CASSQDAGRLAGGRRLKTQYF.

This clonotype came up many times. The chain links TRBV11-2 to TRBJ2-5; tentative D call: TRBD2 (5 bases). V was cut by 5 bases and J by 8 bases, with 24 bases left in between. The CDR3 contains 16 residues. Looked up from germline, CDR1 is SGHAT and CDR2 is FQNNGV. CDR3 nucleotides: TGTGCCAGCAGCCCCTCGCTGACCGGACTCGCGAAAACCCAGTACTTC. Its protein is CASSPSLTGLAKTQYF.

The V call is TRBV6-1, the J call TRBJ2-4; D is possibly TRBD1 or TRBD2 (5 bases each). The length of the CDR3 is 12 residues. The V end lost 2 bases, the J end lost 8 bases, and 7 bases lay between the germline ends. Germline CDR1 reads MNHNS; CDR2 reads SASEGT. CDR3 coding DNA: TGTGCCAGCAGTGAAATGGGGGACATTCAGTACTTC. Translating it yields CASSEMGDIQYF.

This clonotype has a count of ten or more. This sequence joins TRBV28 and TRBJ1-1, with D unclear. The CDR3 runs to 11 residues. V lost 2 bases and J lost 7, with 5 bases in between. Germline V gene sequence: CDR1 MDHEN, CDR2 SYDVKM. CDR3 sequence reads: CASSLSFEAFF. In DNA, the CDR3 is TGTGCCAGCAGTTTAAGTTTTGAAGCTTTCTTT.

This clonotype was seen many times. The chain is built from TRBV6-2 or TRBV6-3 and TRBJ2-7; D ambiguous. CDR3 size: 11 residues. Germline V gene lookup returns CDR1 MNHEY and CDR2 SVGEGT. V dropped 6 bases and J dropped 1 base, with 4 bases sitting between them. The CDR3 DNA follows: TGTGCCAGCAGGATTTCCTACGAGCAGTACTTC. Translating gives CASRISYEQYF.

The chain links TRBV2 to TRBJ1-5, with 7 bases that match TRBD1. J gave up 7 bases and V 4 bases, and 13 bases lay outside the gene matches. CDR1 and CDR2 (germline): SNHLY, FYNNEI. This CDR3 region has 16 residues. Here the CDR3 DNA reads TGTGCCAGCAGTGGCGTACCCCCCGACAGGGTCCAGCCCCAGCATTTT. Translated, it gives CASSGVPPDRVQPQHF. Variable domain in full (rest from reference TRBV2 and TRBJ1-5): EPEVTQTPSHQVTQMGQEVILRCVPISNHLYFYWYRQILGQKVEFLVSFYNNEISEKSEIFDDQFSVERPDGSNFTLKIRSTKLEDSAMYFCASSGVPPDRVQPQHFGDGTRLSIL.

This clonotype was seen more than once but under ten times. The rearrangement joins TRBV6-1 to TRBJ2-7; no firm D call. V lost 5 bases, J lost 2 bases, and 10 bases lay in between. The CDR3 runs 13 residues. Germline V gives CDR1 MNHNS, CDR2 SASEGT. In DNA, the CDR3 is TGTGCCAGCAGTTATGGACGGGCCTACGAGCAGTACTTC. This sequence encodes CASSYGRAYEQYF.

This rearrangement joins TRBV7-9 to TRBJ2-5; possibly TRBD1 or TRBD2 for D (5 bases each). Germline-derived CDR1 and CDR2 are SEHNR and FQNEAQ (reference sequence). The CDR3 is 16 residues long. Trimming took 2 bases from V and 5 from J, leaving 18 bases between them. The CDR3 DNA follows: TGTGCCAGCAGCTTATACCCCGGACCAAGGGACGAGACCCAGTACTTC. This sequence encodes CASSLYPGPRDETQYF.

The chain is built from TRBV6-1 and TRBJ1-1, with a possible D match to TRBD1 (5 bases). There are 15 residues in the CDR3. Germline loops: CDR1 MNHNS, CDR2 SASEGT. Trimming took off 0 bases at V and 6 bases at J, with 14 bases between the two ends. The DNA of the CDR3 is TGTGCCAGCAGTGAAGCGATGATTTTGGGGGCTGAAGCTTTCTTT. It yields the protein CASSEAMILGAEAFF.